Shown below are 13 T cell receptor beta chains from a single sample sequenced in a study of cytomegalovirus exposure and HLA in healthy donors. Method: immunoSEQ multiplex PCR; TCRdb's copy keeps in-frame clones and lacks some. The data show around 150,000 clones, around nine tenths seen once. The sample consisted of PBMCs. The receptors were gathered from a woman under 30 in good health and CMV-seronegative.

V is TRBV5-1 and J is TRBJ2-1; 11 bases are shared with TRBD1. This CDR3 comprises 16 residues. V lost 3 bases and J lost 6; bases outside the gene matches: 8. Germline V lookup: CDR1 SGHRS, CDR2 YFSETQ. CDR3 nucleotides: TGCGCCAGCAGCTCGGGGACCGGGACAGGGGGCAATGAGCAGTTCTTC. This codes for CASSSGTGTGGNEQFF.

The rearrangement joins TRBV7-8 to TRBJ2-7; 10 bases are shared with TRBD1. The CDR3 is made up of 15 amino acids. V was clipped by 2 bases and J by 2 bases; unmatched bases: 3. The germline V gene has CDR1 SGHVS and CDR2 FQNEAQ. Here the CDR3 reads CASSLLGTGAYEQYF. CDR3 DNA: TGTGCCAGCAGCTTACTCGGGACAGGGGCCTACGAGCAGTACTTC.

The chain carries TRBV27 and TRBJ2-6; TRBD2 agrees at 8 bases. V dropped 5 bases and J dropped 0; count of bases not matched to a gene: 9. There are 18 residues in the CDR3. CDR1 is MNHEY, CDR2 SMNVEV, per germline (reference sequence). The CDR3 here is CASSPSAGASSGANVLTF. CDR3 sequence (DNA): TGTGCCAGCAGTCCCTCAGCGGGGGCGAGCTCTGGGGCCAACGTCCTGACTTTC.

The chain carries TRBV28 and TRBJ2-1; weak D call: TRBD2 (7 bases). The CDR3 extends over 15 amino acids. Between the trimmed V and J ends, which lost 6 bases and 8 bases, there was a span of 20 bases. Germline V gene data show CDR1 as MDHEN and CDR2 as SYDVKM. This CDR3 reads CASSLIGGLSDEQFF. As DNA, the CDR3 is TGTGCCAGCAGCCTCATCGGGGGGCTCAGCGATGAGCAGTTCTTC.

The gene calls are TRBV5-4 and TRBJ2-1, with 7 bases fitting TRBD1. CDR1 and CDR2 (germline): SGHNT, YYREEE (reference sequence). The junction had 6 bases not matched to a gene; V was cut back by 2 bases and J by 4 bases. The CDR3 runs to 15 residues. The CDR3 is CASSFPGQTYNEQFF. As DNA, the CDR3 is TGTGCCAGCAGCTTTCCGGGACAGACATACAATGAGCAGTTCTTC.

The gene calls are TRBV10-1 and TRBJ2-2; 10 bases align to TRBD2. Germline CDR1 WNHNN, CDR2 SYGVQD (reference sequence). V gave up 5 bases and J gave up 4 bases; unmatched junction bases: 10. The CDR3 loop spans 17 amino acids. The CDR3 is CASSMGRTSGPTGELFF. The CDR3 bases are TGCGCCAGCAGTATGGGCAGGACTAGCGGACCCACCGGGGAGCTGTTTTTT.

The chain uses TRBV6-1 and TRBJ1-5; tentative D call: TRBD1 (6 bases). The length of the CDR3 is 12 residues. Looked up from germline, CDR1 is MNHNS and CDR2 is SASEGT. Trimming cost V 6 bases and J 9 bases, with 12 bases left between them. The CDR3 here is CASRIQGLPQHF. The CDR3 DNA follows: TGTGCCAGCAGGATACAGGGTCTGCCCCAGCATTTT.

The V gene is TRBV28, the J gene TRBJ1-1; D not certain. Germline-derived CDR1 and CDR2 are MDHEN and SYDVKM. The CDR3 is made up of 13 amino acids. The V end lost 3 bases, the J end lost 0 bases, and 5 bases lay between the germline ends. Here the CDR3 DNA reads TGTGCCAGCAGTTTGGGAGTGAACACTGAAGCTTTCTTT. It codes for CASSLGVNTEAFF.

A single count supports this clone. The chain links TRBV5-1 to TRBJ2-1; TRBD2 is a possible D gene (5 bases). CDR1 and CDR2 from the germline V gene are SGHRS and YFSETQ. This CDR3 is 15 amino acids long. The V end was cut by 0 bases, the J end by 6 bases, with 13 bases between. DNA of the CDR3: TGCGCCAGCAGCTTGGAGCGGCTATTCTCCAATGAGCAGTTCTTC. It yields the protein CASSLERLFSNEQFF.

V and J are TRBV7-3 and TRBJ1-6; D call uncertain. The CDR3 length is 13 residues. Germline CDR1 SGHTA, CDR2 FQGTGA. V was trimmed by 1 base and J by 10 bases, leaving 8 bases between them. The CDR3 protein is CASSLSVESPLHF. In DNA form, the CDR3 reads TGTGCCAGCAGCTTAAGTGTGGAGTCACCCCTCCACTTT.

The chain is built from TRBV4-1 and TRBJ1-1; D is undetermined. The germline gives CDR1 MGHRA, CDR2 YSYEKL. The CDR3 runs to 14 residues. Trimming removed 3 bases from V and 1 base from J, with 9 bases in between. The CDR3 reads CASSHFRGNTEAFF. The CDR3 nucleotides are TGCGCCAGCAGCCATTTCCGAGGGAACACTGAAGCTTTCTTT.

As DNA, the CDR3 is TGTGCCAGCAGCGAGGGGCCCGATTTTATGGAGACCCAGTACTTC. The encoded protein is CASSEGPDFMETQYF. The chain joins TRBV9 to TRBJ2-5; D possibly corresponds to TRBD1 (5 bases). Trimming took 3 bases from V and 5 from J, leaving 17 bases between them. This CDR3 region has 15 residues. CDR1 is SGDLS, CDR2 YYNGEE, per germline. Filled out from reference TRBV9 and TRBJ2-5, the complete variable domain reads DSGVTQTPKHLITATGQRVTLRCSPRSGDLSVYWYQQSLDQGLQFLIQYYNGEERAKGNILERFSAQQFPDLHSELNLSSLELGDSALYFCASSEGPDFMETQYFGPGTRLLVL.

The CDR3 loop reads CSVEGRSLYEQYF. The CDR3 coding sequence is TGCAGCGTTGAAGGGAGGAGCCTCTACGAGCAGTACTTC. The V gene is TRBV29-1, the J gene TRBJ2-7; D is possibly TRBD2 (5 bases). Germline CDR1 reads SQVTM; CDR2 reads ANQGSEA. This CDR3 has 13 residues. Trimming removed 1 base at V and 3 bases at J, with 10 bases between.